This entry describes one T cell receptor (beta chain). The data are from a study of blood T cell repertoires in COVID-19. For the study at large: Italy, Spain and the United States were the sources of the convalescent and acute COVID-19 samples. PBMCs, B-cell-depleted T cells, or T cells provided the cDNA or gDNA that made up the material.

The germline CDR1 and CDR2 sequences are SQVTM and ANQGSEA. The CDR3 consists of 12 residues. Trimming took 7 bases from V and 0 from J, leaving 9 bases between them. In the study's own analysis: Estimated nucleated cell counts came from reference gene primer amplification. Clones were sequenced by immunoSEQ multiplex PCR, and TCRdb holds only the in-frame ones, with some missing. V, J and clone size are those of that table, while D and trimming were read from the DNA. The sample contains about 89,000 clones, less than 80% of which appear only once. The chain recombines TRBV29-1 with TRBJ1-2; no reliable D call. Sequencing was performed on peripheral blood. This clonotype originated in a woman at least 80 years old with acute or convalescent COVID-19. The CDR3 nucleotides are TGCAGCGCCCACACCCCTAACTATGGCTACACCTTC. This gives the protein CSAHTPNYGYTF.